These 22 T cell receptor beta chains were sequenced from one sample in a study of shared clonotypes between healthy human individuals. Some clones are missing from TCRdb's copy, which holds only in-frame ones; the method was immunoSEQ multiplex PCR. Among millions of clones listed, more than 90% were seen once. Sequencing used naive CD4+ T cells sorted from blood. The subset: CD45RA+ positively selected. These TCRs come from a young man in good health.

The chain joins TRBV28 to TRBJ2-7; the D call may be TRBD1 or TRBD2 (5 bases each). Per the germline V gene, CDR1 is MDHEN and CDR2 is SYDVKM. V lost 6 bases and J lost 0, with 12 bases in between. The CDR3 length is 14 residues. CDR3 sequence reads: CASRATGTSYEQYF. CDR3 coding DNA: TGTGCCAGCAGGGCGACCGGGACCTCCTACGAGCAGTACTTC.

This rearrangement joins TRBV28 to TRBJ1-6; D ambiguous. Germline CDR1 reads MDHEN; CDR2 reads SYDVKM. The CDR3 has 12 residues. Trimming cost V 6 bases and J 8 bases, with 8 bases left between them. The CDR3 sequence is CASSGADSPLHF. The CDR3 DNA sequence: TGTGCCAGCAGCGGCGCGGATTCACCCCTCCACTTT.

As regards this clone: The sample has other DNA sequences that encode this CDR3 too. This rearrangement joins TRBV19 to TRBJ1-3, with unresolved D. The CDR3 contains 15 residues. CDR1 is LNHDA and CDR2 is SQIVND in the germline V gene (reference sequence). V gave up 4 bases and J gave up 0 bases, with 10 bases separating them. This CDR3 is CASSTRTDSGNTIYF. The CDR3 DNA reads TGTGCCAGTAGTACTCGGACGGACTCTGGAAACACCATATATTTT.

The rearrangement links TRBV19 to TRBJ1-2; D is uncertain. V lost 4 bases and J 1 base, leaving 10 bases between the germline ends. CDR1 is LNHDA, CDR2 SQIVND, per germline (reference sequence). This CDR3 is built from 14 residues. The CDR3 DNA is TGTGCCAGTAGTAATAAGAACTTTAACTATGGCTACACCTTC. Protein: CASSNKNFNYGYTF. The full variable domain, in which reference TRBV19 and TRBJ1-2 provide the parts outside the CDR3, is DGGITQSPKYLFRKEGQNVTLSCEQNLNHDAMYWYRQDPGQGLRLIYYSQIVNDFQKGDIAEGYSVSREKKESFPLTVTSAQKNPTAFYLCASSNKNFNYGYTFGSGTRLTVV.

The chain employs TRBV7-8 and TRBJ2-7; 7 bases fit TRBD1. The germline V gene encodes CDR1 SGHVS and CDR2 FQNEAQ. The CDR3 is made up of 14 amino acids. V lost 5 bases and J lost 3; bases outside the gene matches: 7. CDR3 DNA sequence: TGTGCCAGCAGCCAGATCACAGGGGTCTACGAGCAGTACTTC. This sequence encodes CASSQITGVYEQYF.

The V and J genes are TRBV4-3 and TRBJ1-5, with no clear D. Germline V gene data show CDR1 as LGHNA and CDR2 as YSLEER. CDR3 length: 17 residues. V dropped 0 bases and J dropped 0 bases, with 12 bases sitting between them. As DNA, the CDR3 is TGCGCCAGCAGCCAAGATGAGGAGACATATAGCAATCAGCCCCAGCATTTT. Its translation: CASSQDEETYSNQPQHF.

The chain has TRBV18 and TRBJ2-1; TRBD2 agrees at 11 bases. The CDR3 is 15 residues long. Germline CDR1 and CDR2: KGHSH and LQKENI. V was pared by 7 bases and J by 6 bases, with 8 bases of the junction left unmatched. CDR3 residues: CASFPLAGEFNEQFF. The CDR3 region has the DNA TGTGCCAGCTTCCCACTAGCGGGAGAATTCAATGAGCAGTTCTTC.

J is TRBJ2-1 and V is TRBV14; tentatively, D is TRBD1 (5 bases). Trimming stripped 4 bases from V and 0 bases from J, with 7 bases between. CDR1 is SGHDN and CDR2 is FVKESK in the germline V gene. This CDR3 contains 14 residues. CDR3 protein: CASSPTVSYNEQFF. CDR3 sequence (DNA): TGTGCCAGCAGCCCGACAGTCTCCTACAATGAGCAGTTCTTC.

With regard to this clone: This same CDR3 is encoded by further DNA sequences in the sample. The V and J genes are TRBV6-5 and TRBJ1-4; TRBD1 is a possible D gene (5 bases). The CDR3 runs to 15 residues. Germline CDR1 MNHEY, CDR2 SVGAGI. Trimming pared 3 bases from V and 0 bases from J, leaving 8 bases between. CDR3 in amino acids: CASSYSGATNEKLFF. The CDR3 DNA sequence: TGTGCCAGCAGTTATTCGGGGGCAACTAATGAAAAACTGTTTTTT.

This rearrangement joins TRBV19 to TRBJ2-7; no clear D. Between the trimmed V and J ends, which lost 3 bases and 6 bases, there was a span of 21 bases. Germline V gene sequence: CDR1 LNHDA, CDR2 SQIVND (reference sequence). There are 16 residues in the CDR3. Written as DNA, the CDR3 is TGTGCCAGTAGTATTAACAGCAGGTTTACCCCTTTCGAGCAGTACTTC. It is translated as CASSINSRFTPFEQYF.

The rearrangement joins TRBV13 to TRBJ2-1; TRBD2 agrees at 8 bases. CDR1 is PRHDT, CDR2 FYEKMQ, per germline (reference sequence). The CDR3 spans 15 residues. Unmatched junction bases numbered 10, after V lost 5 bases and J lost 7 bases. CDR3: CASSALAAQRNEQFF. CDR3 nucleotide sequence: TGTGCCAGCAGCGCACTAGCGGCGCAAAGGAATGAGCAGTTCTTC.

This clone was counted a single time. This chain uses TRBV5-1 with TRBJ1-3; D is unresolved. Germline V gene data show CDR1 as SGHRS and CDR2 as YFSETQ. Deletions cut 0 bases from V and 9 bases from J, with 10 bases between. CDR3 length: 13 amino acids. The CDR3 here is CASSLAGDFTIYF. The CDR3 DNA is TGCGCCAGCAGCTTGGCCGGGGATTTCACCATATATTTT.

This clone was seen just once. This chain joins TRBV6-5 and TRBJ2-3; D gene uncertain. Germline V lookup: CDR1 MNHEY, CDR2 SVGAGI. V lost 0 bases and J 3 bases, leaving 7 bases between the germline ends. The length of the CDR3 is 14 residues. DNA of the CDR3: TGTGCCAGCAGTTACTCGACAAAAACAGATACGCAGTATTTT. As protein: CASSYSTKTDTQYF.

The gene calls are TRBV21-1 and TRBJ2-3; the D segment call TRBD1 is taken from the table without a DNA check. TRBV21-1 is designated a pseudogene. The CDR3 is made up of 15 amino acids. The CDR3 DNA sequence: TGTGCCAGCAGCAAAGCCATAACAGGGGGAGATACGCAGTATTTT. Amino acid sequence: CASSKAITGGDTQYF.

The chain couples TRBV6-1 to TRBJ1-2, with D hard to call. The CDR3 has 12 amino acids. V shed 11 bases and J shed 9 bases, with 19 bases lying between them. CDR1 is MNHNS, CDR2 SASEGT, per germline. CDR3 in DNA: TGTGCCGGAGCAAAAACCACAGACCGCTACACCTTC. Its translation is CAGAKTTDRYTF.

The rearrangement joins TRBV27 to TRBJ1-1, with D hard to call. V lost 4 bases to trimming and J lost 3 bases, with 12 bases between them. CDR1 is MNHEY and CDR2 is SMNVEV in the germline V gene (reference sequence). This CDR3 region has 14 residues. The CDR3 DNA is TGTGCCAGCAGTTCTCGACCGAAGTACACTGAAGCTTTCTTT. Translation: CASSSRPKYTEAFF.

The chain is built from TRBV5-1 and TRBJ1-2; D unclear. Germline V lookup: CDR1 SGHRS, CDR2 YFSETQ. Trimming left V 1 base short and J 1 base short, with 8 bases between. The length of the CDR3 is 14 residues. CDR3 bases: TGCGCCAGCAGCTTGCAAAACAATAACTATGGCTACACCTTC. Amino acid sequence: CASSLQNNNYGYTF.

Worth noting for this clone: A junction boundary mismatches the germline segment, possibly from a read error. This rearrangement joins TRBV9 to TRBJ2-3; D unresolved. The length of the CDR3 is 13 residues. Germline CDR1 reads SGDLS; CDR2 reads YYNGEE. The CDR3 DNA sequence: TGTGCCAGCAGCGTAGACCTCCGCCCCCCTGAGGATTTT. This sequence encodes CASSVDLRPPEDF.

In this sample, this clone turned up once. The chain joins TRBV5-6 to TRBJ2-2; D perhaps matches TRBD2 (5 bases). This CDR3 contains 14 residues. The V gene lost 3 bases and the J gene lost 5 bases, with 11 bases spanning the gap. Germline CDR1 reads SGHDT; CDR2 reads YYEEEE. CDR3 sequence reads: CASSWTPGTGELFF. The CDR3 DNA sequence: TGTGCCAGCAGCTGGACCCCGGGGACCGGGGAGCTGTTTTTT.

This chain connects TRBV5-1 to TRBJ1-5, with no clear D. Germline lookup yields CDR1 SGHRS and CDR2 YFSETQ. Trimming stripped 0 bases from V and 0 bases from J, with 7 bases between. This CDR3 is built from 15 residues. Here the CDR3 reads CASSLEYGSNQPQHF. Written as DNA, the CDR3 is TGCGCCAGCAGCTTGGAGTACGGTAGCAATCAGCCCCAGCATTTT.

V usage is TRBV27 and J usage is TRBJ1-2, with TRBD1 as a possible D gene (5 bases). Trimming took off 0 bases at V and 3 bases at J, with 8 bases between the two ends. The germline gives CDR1 MNHEY, CDR2 SMNVEV (reference sequence). The CDR3 consists of 14 residues. Here the CDR3 reads CASSLSTGHYGYTF. The DNA for the CDR3 is TGTGCCAGCAGTTTATCAACGGGGCACTATGGCTACACCTTC.

This chain connects TRBV12-5 to TRBJ1-5, with TRBD1 matching 8 bases. The CDR3 consists of 14 residues. V trimming: 6 bases; J trimming: 5 bases; junction bases outside the gene matches: 6. Germline loops: CDR1 LGHNT, CDR2 FRNRAP. CDR3 in amino acids: CASGPGQGDQPQHF. In DNA form, the CDR3 reads TGTGCTAGTGGACCCGGACAGGGCGATCAGCCCCAGCATTTT. The whole variable domain, remainder taken from reference TRBV12-5 and TRBJ1-5, is DARVTQTPRHKVTEMGQEVTMRCQPILGHNTVFWYRQTMMQGLELLAYFRNRAPLDDSGMPKDRFSAEMPDATLATLKIQPSEPRDSAVYFCASGPGQGDQPQHFGDGTRLSIL.